The source of this TCR beta chain is a study of human T cells and chemical hapten exposure. General study results and limits: Controls formed significantly fewer large CDR3 similarity clusters than expanded TCRs did.

Regarding time point: patch test 1, 2 weeks after DPC sensitization. Treatment indicated: therapeutic diphenylcyclopropenone sensitization with weekly scalp DPC. TCRdb re-called the RACE reads through MiXCR, storing one row per CDR3 protein. The sample has 75,000 to 100,000 distinct CDR3 sequences; over 10% are singletons. Trimming removed 1 base from V and 5 bases from J; junction bases left unmatched: 9. The CDR3 is 16 residues long. Germline CDR1 reads DFQATT; CDR2 reads SNEGSKA (reference sequence). There are many counts of this clonotype. What it binds is unknown. Source: whole blood, taken in connection with sensitization to the hapten diphenylcyclopropenone (DPC). This TCR was recovered from a woman in her 40s with alopecia areata. Some clones in this sample may be carry-over from other donors' samples. The rearrangement uses TRBV20-1 and TRBJ2-1, with 9 bases fitting TRBD1. The DNA for the CDR3 is TGCAGTGCTAGAGCAAACAGGGGGCGTGGAGACAATGAGCAGTTCTTC. It codes for CSARANRGRGDNEQFF.